These 14 T cell receptor beta chains share one sample of origin, sequenced in a study of STAT5B mutations in CD4+ large granular lymphocyte leukemia (dated by TCRdb to 2021 to 2024). The library relied on the immunoSEQ multiplex PCR assay. Held by TCRdb, this immuneACCESS table contains in-frame sequences only and omits some clones. Under half of the omission traces to an unresolved V gene where checked; the cause of the rest is unknown. Across this sample there are approximately 28,000 clones, with approximately 91% seen only once. The top ten hold around 0.4% of the sample. Sequencing input: CD4+ T cells from blood buffy coats. These receptors were collected from a human donor in good health.

As DNA, the CDR3 is TGTGCCAGCAGTGCGATGGACGCCGGGGAGCTGTTTTTT. The encoded protein is CASSAMDAGELFF. The gene calls are TRBV6-4 and TRBJ2-2; D gene uncertain. With 4 bases removed from V and 6 bases from J, the gap between germline ends came to 9 bases. Germline CDR1 and CDR2: MRHNA and SNTAGT. There are 13 residues in the CDR3.

This clone was seen only a few times. The chain couples TRBV19 to TRBJ1-3, with no clear D. Germline V CDR1 and CDR2: LNHDA, SQIVND (reference sequence). Trimming left V 5 bases short and J 1 base short, with 12 bases between. The CDR3 totals 15 residues. The CDR3 DNA is TGTGCCAGTAGTGTTTCTCTGGCATCTGGAAACACCATATATTTT. Protein product: CASSVSLASGNTIYF.

V is TRBV5-1 and J is TRBJ2-3, with 15 bases that match TRBD2. This CDR3 comprises 18 residues. Trimming took 0 bases from V and 5 from J; bases not matched to a gene: 7. Per germline, CDR1 SGHRS and CDR2 YFSETQ. In DNA form, the CDR3 reads TGCGCCAGCAGCTTGGCTGGACTAGCGGGAGGGCTTGGAGATACGCAGTATTTT. This codes for CASSLAGLAGGLGDTQYF.

This sequence joins TRBV23-1 and TRBJ1-3; D is perhaps TRBD1 (6 bases). TRBV23-1 is filed as an ORF, its function uncertain. This CDR3 contains 18 residues. V dropped 6 bases and J dropped 0 bases, with 21 bases sitting between them. Here the CDR3 DNA reads TGCGCCAGCAGAGGGGGGCTCATCAGACTTAACTCTGGAAACACCATATATTTT. Protein: CASRGGLIRLNSGNTIYF.

In its sample, this clone was seen a few times. V and J are TRBV19 and TRBJ2-7, with 7 bases matching TRBD2. The CDR3 consists of 14 residues. With 4 bases clipped from V and 3 bases from J, the junction kept 6 bases outside the gene matches. The germline V gene has CDR1 LNHDA and CDR2 SQIVND (reference sequence). The CDR3 loop is CASSRQAGDYEQYF. In DNA, the CDR3 is TGTGCCAGTAGTAGGCAGGCGGGGGACTACGAGCAGTACTTC.

This chain uses TRBV7-6 with TRBJ2-3, with D possibly TRBD2 on 6 matching bases. The germline V gene has CDR1 SGHVS and CDR2 FNYEAQ. V lost 4 bases, J lost 1 base, and 12 bases lay in between. There are 15 residues in the CDR3. The CDR3 reads CASSSAGSGTDTQYF. The CDR3 bases are TGTGCCAGCAGCTCGGCGGGATCCGGCACAGATACGCAGTATTTT.

The J gene is TRBJ2-3, the V gene TRBV10-3, with 10 bases that match TRBD2. CDR3 length: 16 residues. Per the germline V gene, CDR1 is ENHRY and CDR2 is SYGVKD. Trimming at V came to 8 bases and at J to 4 bases, leaving 12 bases not matched to a gene. The CDR3 reads CAIRAGGPRSSDTQYF. Here the CDR3 DNA reads TGTGCCATCCGAGCGGGAGGGCCTCGTAGTTCAGATACGCAGTATTTT.

The V and J genes are TRBV30 and TRBJ2-1, with D possibly being TRBD1 or TRBD2 (5 bases each). The CDR3 runs to 16 residues. V shed 7 bases and J shed 9 bases, with 28 bases lying between them. The germline CDR1 and CDR2 sequences are GTSNPN and SVGIG (reference sequence). The CDR3 DNA follows: TGTGCCTATTTCACTACCCGCGGGTGGGACCAGGGTGAGCAGTTCTTC. As protein: CAYFTTRGWDQGEQFF.

The chain recombines TRBV5-1 with TRBJ2-7; 10 bases fit TRBD2. The length of the CDR3 is 18 residues. The V and J ends lost 0 bases and 2 bases, in that order; junction bases with no gene match: 11. Germline V gene data show CDR1 as SGHRS and CDR2 as YFSETQ. CDR3 protein: CASSLEVGSGRPAYEQYF. CDR3 DNA: TGCGCCAGCAGCTTGGAGGTTGGTAGCGGGAGGCCAGCCTACGAGCAGTACTTC.

The chain carries TRBV27 and TRBJ2-5, with TRBD2 matching 7 bases. The CDR3 is made up of 17 amino acids. Germline assignment: CDR1 MNHEY and CDR2 SMNVEV (reference sequence). The J segment lost 1 base and the V segment lost 5 bases, leaving 13 bases of the junction unmatched. The CDR3 coding sequence is TGTGCCAGCAGTCTTGTGGCACTAGCGCGAATCCAAGAGACCCAGTACTTC. It translates to CASSLVALARIQETQYF.

In this sample, this clone turned up once. The chain couples TRBV29-1 to TRBJ1-1, with no clear D. The V end was cut by 2 bases, the J end by 1 base, with 11 bases between. Germline V gene data show CDR1 as SQVTM and CDR2 as ANQGSEA. The CDR3 length is 14 residues. CDR3 DNA: TGCAGCGTTGAACCTAACCGGGCGAACACTGAAGCTTTCTTT. It translates to CSVEPNRANTEAFF.

This sequence joins TRBV27 and TRBJ2-5, with TRBD2 matching over 12 bases. Trimming at V came to 4 bases and at J to 5 bases, leaving 11 bases not matched to a gene. The CDR3 is made up of 17 amino acids. Germline CDR1 and CDR2: MNHEY and SMNVEV (reference sequence). CDR3 in DNA: TGTGCCAGCAGTTCTCCTACTAGCGGGAGGATGATGGAGACCCAGTACTTC. It codes for CASSSPTSGRMMETQYF.

V gene TRBV11-2 combines with J gene TRBJ2-5; possible D gene TRBD1, 6 bases. The closer fit of TRBJ2-7 to the DNA end suggests the J call may be wrong. The germline gives CDR1 SGHAT, CDR2 FQNNGV. The CDR3 extends over 14 amino acids. The CDR3 nucleotides read TGTGCCAGCAGTCCAACTTGGGGGCTGGGCGAGCAGTACTTC. Its protein is CASSPTWGLGEQYF.

The chain recombines TRBV6-6 with TRBJ1-5; TRBD1 might be the D (5 bases). In germline, CDR1 is MNHNY, CDR2 SVGAGI (reference sequence). The CDR3 runs to 16 residues. V was clipped by 7 bases and J by 0 bases, with 16 bases between them. CDR3 nucleotides: TGTGCCAGCACCACAAGGGGTCTTTATAGCAATCAGCCCCAGCATTTT. Residues: CASTTRGLYSNQPQHF.